This TCR beta chain was sequenced in a study of shared clonotypes between healthy human individuals. The CDR3 has 16 residues. V shed 1 base and J shed 1 base, with 13 bases lying between them. The germline V gene encodes CDR1 SGHRS and CDR2 YFSETQ. In regard to this clone: As yet, its antigen is unknown.

Profiling relied on immunoSEQ multiplex PCR, and the TCRdb table lists in-frame clones only, not all of them. The table shows about 680,000 clones, with more than 70% occurring only once. Overall study results and limits: Genetic and exposure-history diversity was limited by the few donors.

The sample taken for sequencing was memory CD4+ T cells sorted from blood. The sample's subset: CD45RA-negative fraction. The rearrangement uses TRBV5-1 and TRBJ2-3; possibly TRBD2 for D (5 bases). The clonotype was recovered from a young woman in good health. The CDR3 spells CASSLSGSAGTDTQYF. In nucleotides, the CDR3 is TGCGCCAGCAGCTTGAGCGGTAGCGCTGGCACAGATACGCAGTATTTT.